This T cell receptor beta chain was profiled in a study of T cell responses to AZD1222 COVID-19 vaccine. Method: immunoSEQ multiplex PCR; TCRdb's copy keeps in-frame clones and lacks some. The repertoire has 75,000 to 100,000 clones, roughly 92% of them found once; the top ten carry roughly 3.1%. The CDR3 loop spans 12 amino acids. Germline values: CDR1 SGHVS, CDR2 FQNEAQ. Trimming cost V 3 bases and J 5 bases, with 7 bases left between them. The TCR was taken from an adult who received the AZD1222 COVID-19 vaccine. Sequencing used peripheral blood, obtained 28 days after the second AZD1222 dose. The rearrangement links TRBV7-8 to TRBJ1-2, with D hard to call. The CDR3 reads CASSFIGYGYTF. CDR3 in DNA: TGTGCCAGCAGCTTTATCGGATATGGCTACACCTTC.